The clone carrying this T cell receptor (beta chain) was seen a few times. Its antigen remains unknown. The CDR3 spans 12 residues. In germline, CDR1 is SGHTA, CDR2 FQGTGA. The V and J ends lost 2 bases and 6 bases respectively, with 6 bases between them. Whole-study results and caveats: The larger-cohort validation was restricted to a single TCR beta V-J rearrangement rather than whole repertoires.

Constant-region reverse primers amplified full-length variable regions, followed by semi-nested Nested Universal Primer A PCR. TCRdb re-called the 5' RACE reads through MiXCR, storing one row per CDR3 protein. This sample yields tens of thousands of distinct CDR3 sequences, of which approximately 24% are seen a single time; around 3.9% belongs to the top ten. The sample consisted of naive CD4+ T cells sorted from a lymph node. Stated subset: naive CD4+ T cells, CD4+CD45RA+CD25-. The receptor was isolated from a female donor with breast cancer. This chain links TRBV7-3 with TRBJ2-3; D not resolved. In nucleotides, the CDR3 is TGTGCCAGCAGCTTAGAACGCGATACGCAGTATTTT. Translating it yields CASSLERDTQYF.